The entry below describes one T cell receptor (beta chain). Its antigen is undetermined. TCRdb's copy holds only in-frame clones and misses some; the assay was immunoSEQ multiplex PCR. The sample lists under 200,000 clones, 90% seen once, with more than 1.3% in the top ten. The sample belongs to a study of T cell responses to AZD1222 COVID-19 vaccine. Points from the study as a whole: Mapped onto spike, vaccine-associated CD4 TCRs spanned it and were dominant at 160-218 and 743-854. At baseline, seropositivity was found in only six or seven AZD1222 recipients. Variant regions that are unmutated are reportedly the target of nearly half of spike-specific TCRs. Donors were mostly white British, more females; clonal diversity possibly underestimated.

CDR1 is LGHDT and CDR2 is YNNKEL in the germline V gene (reference sequence). The CDR3 contains 14 residues. V lost 4 bases to trimming and J lost 3 bases, with 13 bases between them. The material was peripheral blood, obtained on day 0 of AZD1222 vaccination. This receptor was taken from an adult in good health. The V and J genes are TRBV3-1 (or the pseudogene TRBV3-2) and TRBJ2-7, with TRBD2 as a possible D gene (6 bases). The DNA for the CDR3 is TGTGCCAGCAGCCGGCCCGGGACTCTCTACGAGCAGTACTTC. Translation: CASSRPGTLYEQYF.